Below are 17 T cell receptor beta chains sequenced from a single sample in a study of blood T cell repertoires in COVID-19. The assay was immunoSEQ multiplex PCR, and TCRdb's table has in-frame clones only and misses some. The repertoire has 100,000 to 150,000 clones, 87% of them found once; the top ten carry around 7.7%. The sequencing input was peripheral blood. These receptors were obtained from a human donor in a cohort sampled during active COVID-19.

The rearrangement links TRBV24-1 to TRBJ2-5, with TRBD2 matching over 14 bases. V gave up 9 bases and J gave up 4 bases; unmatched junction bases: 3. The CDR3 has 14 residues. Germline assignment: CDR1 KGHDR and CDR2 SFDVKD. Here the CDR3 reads CATQTSGRVETQYF. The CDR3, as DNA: TGTGCCACCCAGACTAGCGGGAGGGTAGAGACCCAGTACTTC.

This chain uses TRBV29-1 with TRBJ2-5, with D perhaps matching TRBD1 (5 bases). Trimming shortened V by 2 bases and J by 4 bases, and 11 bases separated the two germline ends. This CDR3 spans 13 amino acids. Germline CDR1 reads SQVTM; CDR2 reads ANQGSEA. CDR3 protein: CSVEQVGRETQYF. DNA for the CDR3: TGCAGCGTTGAACAGGTGGGGCGAGAGACCCAGTACTTC.

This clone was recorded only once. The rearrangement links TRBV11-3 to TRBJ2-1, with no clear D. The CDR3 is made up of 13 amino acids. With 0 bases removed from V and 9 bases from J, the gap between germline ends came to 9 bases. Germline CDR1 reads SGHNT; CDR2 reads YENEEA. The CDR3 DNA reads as TGTGCCAGCAGCTTAGATTTGCAGGTTGAGCAGTTCTTC. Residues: CASSLDLQVEQFF.

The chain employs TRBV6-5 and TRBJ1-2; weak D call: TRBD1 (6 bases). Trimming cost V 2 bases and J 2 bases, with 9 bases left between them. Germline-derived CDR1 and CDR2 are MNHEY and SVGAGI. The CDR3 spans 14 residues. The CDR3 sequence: CASSYTGPNYGYTF. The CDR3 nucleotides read TGTGCCAGCAGTTACACAGGGCCCAACTATGGCTACACCTTC.

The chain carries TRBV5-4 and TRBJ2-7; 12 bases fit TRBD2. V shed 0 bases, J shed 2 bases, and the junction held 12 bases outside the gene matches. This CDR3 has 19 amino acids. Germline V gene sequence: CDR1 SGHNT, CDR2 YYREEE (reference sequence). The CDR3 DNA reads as TGTGCCAGCAGCTTGGCTGGACACGGGACTAGCGGGCTTCCCTACGAGCAGTACTTC. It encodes CASSLAGHGTSGLPYEQYF.

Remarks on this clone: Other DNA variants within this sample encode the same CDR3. CDR3 nucleotide sequence: TGTGCCAGTAGTCCCCGGACAGGGTCTGGGGAGCAGTACTTC. It translates to CASSPRTGSGEQYF. V gene TRBV19 combines with J gene TRBJ2-7; TRBD1 matches 8 bases. The CDR3 totals 14 residues. Losses at the gene ends were 5 bases for V and 7 bases for J; bases not matched to a gene: 10. Germline loops: CDR1 LNHDA, CDR2 SQIVND (reference sequence).

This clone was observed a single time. The CDR3 region is CASTSGTSRWRTIYF. Written as DNA, the CDR3 is TGTGCCAGCACCTCCGGGACATCTCGGTGGAGAACCATATATTTT. The chain combines TRBV6-5 with TRBJ1-3, with D perhaps TRBD1 (6 bases). The CDR3 is 15 amino acids. V dropped 7 bases and J dropped 10 bases, with 23 bases sitting between them. CDR1 is MNHEY and CDR2 is SVGAGI in the germline V gene.

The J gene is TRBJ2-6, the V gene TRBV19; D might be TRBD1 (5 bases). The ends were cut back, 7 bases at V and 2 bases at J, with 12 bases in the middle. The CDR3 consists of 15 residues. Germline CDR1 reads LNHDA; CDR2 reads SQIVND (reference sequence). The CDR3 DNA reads TGTGCCAGTATTTACAGGCATGCTGGGGCCAACGTCCTGACTTTC. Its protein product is CASIYRHAGANVLTF.

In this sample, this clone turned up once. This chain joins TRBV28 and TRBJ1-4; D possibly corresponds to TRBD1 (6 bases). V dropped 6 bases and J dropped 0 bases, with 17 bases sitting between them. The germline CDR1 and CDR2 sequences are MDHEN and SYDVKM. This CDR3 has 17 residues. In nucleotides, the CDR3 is TGTGCCAGCAGCCTTATCTCCTACAGGGCAACTAATGAAAAACTGTTTTTT. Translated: CASSLISYRATNEKLFF.

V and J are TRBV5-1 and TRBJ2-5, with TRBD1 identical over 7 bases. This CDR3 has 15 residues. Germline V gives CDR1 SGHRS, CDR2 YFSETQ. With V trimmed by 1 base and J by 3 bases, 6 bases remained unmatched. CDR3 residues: CASSLFLQGEETQYF. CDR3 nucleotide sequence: TGCGCCAGCAGCTTGTTCTTGCAGGGGGAAGAGACCCAGTACTTC.

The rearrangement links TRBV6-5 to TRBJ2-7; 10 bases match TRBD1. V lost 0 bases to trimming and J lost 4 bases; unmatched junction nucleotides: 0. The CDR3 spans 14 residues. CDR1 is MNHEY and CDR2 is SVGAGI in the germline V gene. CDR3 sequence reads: CASSYSGQGYEQYF. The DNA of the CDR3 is TGTGCCAGCAGTTACTCGGGACAGGGGTACGAGCAGTACTTC.

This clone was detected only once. The CDR3 spells CAWRWASGASDTQYF. CDR3 nucleotide sequence: TGTGCCTGGAGATGGGCTAGCGGGGCATCCGATACGCAGTATTTT. The J gene is TRBJ2-3, the V gene TRBV30; 9 nucleotides line up with TRBD2. Per germline, CDR1 GTSNPN and CDR2 SVGIG (reference sequence). After removal of 3 bases from V and 6 bases from J, the junction contained 10 bases not matched to a gene. The CDR3 sequence is 15 residues long.

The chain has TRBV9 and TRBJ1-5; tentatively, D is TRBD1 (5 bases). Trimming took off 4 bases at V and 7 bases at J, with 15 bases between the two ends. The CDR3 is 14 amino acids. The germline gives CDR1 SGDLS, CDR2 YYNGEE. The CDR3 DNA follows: TGTGCCAGCAGCCCCCGGGGGGGGTCCCAGCCCCAGCATTTT. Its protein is CASSPRGGSQPQHF.

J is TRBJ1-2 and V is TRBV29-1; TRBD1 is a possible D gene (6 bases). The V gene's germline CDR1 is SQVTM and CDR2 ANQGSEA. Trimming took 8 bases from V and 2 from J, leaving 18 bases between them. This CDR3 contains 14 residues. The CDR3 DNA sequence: TGCAGCTCCGTCGGGGGGGCGCCCAACTATGGCTACACCTTC. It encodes CSSVGGAPNYGYTF.

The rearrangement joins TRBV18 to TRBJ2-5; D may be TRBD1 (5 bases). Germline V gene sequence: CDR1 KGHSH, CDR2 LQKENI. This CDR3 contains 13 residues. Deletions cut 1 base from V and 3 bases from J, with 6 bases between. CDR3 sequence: CASSPLREETQYF. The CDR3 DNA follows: TGTGCCAGCTCACCACTCAGGGAAGAGACCCAGTACTTC.

CDR3: CASSLGHGNTEAFF. In DNA form, the CDR3 reads TGCGCCAGCAGCTTGGGACACGGGAACACTGAAGCTTTCTTT. The V call is TRBV5-1, the J call TRBJ1-1; D not certain. CDR3 length: 14 residues. Germline V gene data show CDR1 as SGHRS and CDR2 as YFSETQ. V dropped 0 bases and J dropped 1 base, with 7 bases sitting between them.

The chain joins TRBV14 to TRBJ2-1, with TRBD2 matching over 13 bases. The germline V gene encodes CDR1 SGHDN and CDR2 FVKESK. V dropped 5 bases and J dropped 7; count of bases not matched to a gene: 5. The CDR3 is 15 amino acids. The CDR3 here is CASSELAGGGNEQFF. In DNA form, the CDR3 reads TGTGCCAGCAGCGAACTAGCGGGAGGGGGGAATGAGCAGTTCTTC.